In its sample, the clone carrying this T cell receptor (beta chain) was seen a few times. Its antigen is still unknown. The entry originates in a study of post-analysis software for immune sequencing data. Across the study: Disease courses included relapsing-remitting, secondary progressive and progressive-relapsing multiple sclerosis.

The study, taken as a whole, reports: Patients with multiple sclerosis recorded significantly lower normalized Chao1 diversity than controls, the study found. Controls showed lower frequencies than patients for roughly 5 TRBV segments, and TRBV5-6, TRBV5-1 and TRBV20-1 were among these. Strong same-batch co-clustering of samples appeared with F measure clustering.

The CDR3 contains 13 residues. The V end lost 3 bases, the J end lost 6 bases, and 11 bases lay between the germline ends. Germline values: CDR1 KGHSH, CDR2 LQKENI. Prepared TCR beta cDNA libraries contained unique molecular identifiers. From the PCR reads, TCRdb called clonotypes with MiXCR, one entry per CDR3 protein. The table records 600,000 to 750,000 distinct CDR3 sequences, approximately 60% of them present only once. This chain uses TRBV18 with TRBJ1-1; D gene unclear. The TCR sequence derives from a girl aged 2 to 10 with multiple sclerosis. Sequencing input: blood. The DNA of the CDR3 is TGTGCCAGCTCACCGACGGTAGGTTCTGAAGCTTTCTTT. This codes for CASSPTVGSEAFF.